These 19 T cell receptor beta chains share one sample of origin, sequenced in a study of cytomegalovirus exposure and HLA in healthy donors. With 60 Vbeta and 13 Jbeta primers, the PCR was carried out. TCRdb's copy holds only in-frame clones and misses some; the assay was immunoSEQ multiplex PCR. The sample consists of approximately 150,000 clones, over 70% of them appearing once. What was sequenced was PBMCs. Receptors were obtained from a woman aged 40 to 50 in good health and CMV-seronegative.

V usage is TRBV27 and J usage is TRBJ2-7, with TRBD1 matching 8 bases. Germline loops: CDR1 MNHEY, CDR2 SMNVEV (reference sequence). The CDR3 is 14 amino acids. J was trimmed by 2 bases and V by 5 bases; bases with no gene match: 5. The CDR3 DNA sequence: TGTGCCAGCAGTCCTCAGGGGGCGGCCTACGAGCAGTACTTC. Its translation: CASSPQGAAYEQYF.

This chain connects TRBV4-2 to TRBJ2-5; no firm D call. The CDR3 consists of 13 residues. The V gene's germline CDR1 is LGHNA and CDR2 YNFKEQ. Deletions cut 4 bases from V and 4 bases from J, with 10 bases between. The DNA for the CDR3 is TGTGCCAGCAGCCGAGAACTGAGAGAGACCCAGTACTTC. Protein: CASSRELRETQYF.

In its sample, this clone was seen once. The chain recombines TRBV9 with TRBJ2-1; 10 nucleotides align to TRBD2. The J segment lost 2 bases and the V segment lost 4 bases, leaving 3 bases of the junction unmatched. The CDR3 is made up of 15 amino acids. The germline CDR1 and CDR2 sequences are SGDLS and YYNGEE. The CDR3 DNA reads as TGTGCCAGCAGCCCCGGACTAGCGGCCTACAATGAGCAGTTCTTC. This translates into CASSPGLAAYNEQFF.

Written as DNA, the CDR3 is TGTGCCAGCAGGGGCAGCGGAGCCAGTCAGTACTTC. Its translation is CASRGSGASQYF. The V call is TRBV28, the J call TRBJ2-7; tentatively, D is TRBD2 (5 bases). The CDR3 runs 12 residues. The germline CDR1 and CDR2 sequences are MDHEN and SYDVKM. V shed 6 bases and J shed 10 bases, with 16 bases lying between them. Using reference TRBV28 and TRBJ2-7 for the parts outside the CDR3, the full variable domain is DVKVTQSSRYLVKRTGEKVFLECVQDMDHENMFWYRQDPGLGLRLIYFSYDVKMKEKGDIPEGYSVSREKKERFSLILESASTNQTSMYLCASRGSGASQYFGPGTRLTVT.

On this clone itself: The conserved final phenylalanine or tryptophan is absent from the CDR3, which likely points to a read error. The rearrangement joins TRBV4-1 to TRBJ2-7; 8 nucleotides align to TRBD1. The germline V gene encodes CDR1 MGHRA and CDR2 YSYEKL. Losses at the gene ends were 4 bases for V and 3 bases for J; bases not matched to a gene: 8. The CDR3 covers 15 residues. This CDR3 reads CASSPDREVIYEQYY. As DNA, the CDR3 is TGCGCCAGCAGCCCGGACAGGGAAGTAATCTACGAGCAGTACTAC.

The chain uses TRBV9 and TRBJ2-7; 7 bases are shared with TRBD1. There are 14 residues in the CDR3. Germline loops: CDR1 SGDLS, CDR2 YYNGEE. With 4 bases clipped from V and 5 bases from J, the junction kept 9 bases outside the gene matches. Here the CDR3 reads CASSLGQIYHEQYF. DNA of the CDR3: TGTGCCAGCAGCTTGGGACAGATTTACCACGAGCAGTACTTC. Full variable domain (rest looked up from reference TRBV9 and TRBJ2-7): DSGVTQTPKHLITATGQRVTLRCSPRSGDLSVYWYQQSLDQGLQFLIQYYNGEERAKGNILERFSAQQFPDLHSELNLSSLELGDSALYFCASSLGQIYHEQYFGPGTRLTVT.

This clone has only a few counts. The chain is built from TRBV6-6 and TRBJ1-5; D is possibly TRBD1 (5 bases). V gave up 0 bases and J gave up 5 bases, with 8 bases separating them. In germline, CDR1 is MNHNY, CDR2 SVGAGI (reference sequence). This CDR3 has 14 amino acids. CDR3 sequence reads: CASSYSDSYQPQHF. The DNA for the CDR3 is TGTGCCAGCAGTTACTCCGACAGCTATCAGCCCCAGCATTTT.

A few counts support this clone. The rearrangement uses TRBV4-3 and TRBJ2-7; the match to TRBD1 covers 11 bases. The ends lost 4 bases at V and 7 bases at J; junction bases unmatched: 6. Germline V lookup: CDR1 LGHNA, CDR2 YSLEER. This CDR3 region has 14 residues. CDR3 loop: CASSLRTGGGEQYF. The CDR3 coding sequence is TGCGCCAGCAGCCTTAGGACAGGGGGCGGAGAGCAGTACTTC.

The V and J genes are TRBV7-2 and TRBJ1-2; maybe TRBD1 (5 bases). This CDR3 region has 14 residues. CDR1 and CDR2 from the germline V gene are SGHTA and FQGNSA. Trimming took 1 base from V and 8 from J, leaving 14 bases between them. The CDR3 nucleotides read TGTGCCAGCAGCTTAGGTGGGGCCGATGGAGGCTACACCTTC. Its translation: CASSLGGADGGYTF.

The J gene is TRBJ2-6, the V gene TRBV7-3; 10 bases are shared with TRBD1. The CDR3 has 16 residues. Germline V CDR1 and CDR2: SGHTA, FQGTGA. The V gene end was trimmed by 6 bases and the J gene end by 1 base; junction bases not matched to a gene: 3. CDR3 nucleotide sequence: TGTGCCAGCAGTCGACAGGGGGCGTCTGGGGCCAACGTCCTGACTTTC. It yields the protein CASSRQGASGANVLTF.

V gene TRBV28 combines with J gene TRBJ1-3, with D hard to call. Trimming removed 6 bases from V and 0 bases from J, with 12 bases in between. The CDR3 has 15 amino acids. Germline V gene lookup returns CDR1 MDHEN and CDR2 SYDVKM. This CDR3 is CASSSGLISGNTIYF. The CDR3 DNA sequence: TGTGCCAGCAGCTCGGGTCTAATCTCTGGAAACACCATATATTTT.

The chain carries TRBV4-3 and TRBJ2-2; D perhaps matches TRBD2 (6 bases). The CDR3 contains 15 residues. Germline loops: CDR1 LGHNA, CDR2 YSLEER. The V and J ends lost 5 bases and 6 bases respectively, with 16 bases between them. The DNA for the CDR3 is TGCGCCAGCAGCGGGAACCCGGGACTGGCCGGGGAGCTGTTTTTT. Its translation is CASSGNPGLAGELFF.

The chain has TRBV11-2 and TRBJ2-7, with TRBD2 matching 8 bases. The V gene's germline CDR1 is SGHAT and CDR2 FQNNGV. The CDR3 is 17 residues long. The trim removed 6 bases at V and 9 bases at J, leaving 22 bases unmatched. The CDR3 DNA sequence: TGTGCCAGCAGGAGTAGAACGGGGGGGCAGTTCCCATCGGGGCAGTACTTC. It is translated as CASRSRTGGQFPSGQYF.

This sequence joins TRBV19 and TRBJ2-5; D uncertain. Gene TRBJ2-7 matches the end of the DNA better, so the J call may be wrong. Germline loops: CDR1 LNHDA, CDR2 SQIVND (reference sequence). The CDR3 length is 11 residues. CDR3 nucleotide sequence: TGTGCCACCCGAAGTTACTACGAGCAGTACTTC. Protein: CATRSYYEQYF.

The chain couples TRBV28 to TRBJ2-7; TRBD2 is a possible D gene (6 bases). CDR1 MDHEN and CDR2 SYDVKM come from the germline V gene. The CDR3 runs 14 residues. Trimming cost V 8 bases and J 2 bases, with 16 bases left between them. CDR3 sequence: CASVSGLPPYEQYF. As DNA, the CDR3 is TGTGCCAGCGTATCGGGACTCCCTCCCTACGAGCAGTACTTC.

CDR3 residues: CASSAPPRSTDTQYF. DNA for the CDR3: TGTGCCAGCAGCGCTCCACCGCGTAGCACAGATACGCAGTATTTT. This sequence joins TRBV5-6 and TRBJ2-3; no definite D call. The CDR3 sequence is 15 residues long. Germline V gives CDR1 SGHDT, CDR2 YYEEEE. Trimming removed 4 bases at V and 0 bases at J, with 12 bases between.

This clone has a handful of counts. Only one base separates this from a far larger clonotype, so it likely reflects a read error. The chain uses TRBV4-2 and TRBJ2-7, with 8 positions matching TRBD2. Germline lookup yields CDR1 LGHNA and CDR2 YNFKEQ. V lost 0 bases to trimming and J lost 0 bases; unmatched junction nucleotides: 1. The CDR3 totals 15 residues. The CDR3 loop reads CASSQEAGASYEQYF. In DNA, the CDR3 is TGTGCCAGCAGCCAAGAAGCGGGGGCCTCCTACGAGCAGTACTTC.

The chain couples TRBV5-4 to TRBJ2-5; 10 bases align to TRBD2. J was trimmed by 2 bases and V by 3 bases; bases with no gene match: 1. The CDR3 has 14 amino acids. CDR1 SGHNT and CDR2 YYREEE come from the germline V gene (reference sequence). This CDR3 is CASSWTSGQETQYF. Written as DNA, the CDR3 is TGTGCCAGCAGCTGGACTAGCGGTCAAGAGACCCAGTACTTC.

The chain uses TRBV19 and TRBJ2-5; the match to TRBD2 covers 9 bases. This CDR3 has 15 residues. J was trimmed by 2 bases and V by 1 base; bases with no gene match: 2. The V gene's germline CDR1 is LNHDA and CDR2 SQIVND (reference sequence). The CDR3 reads CASSIAGLAQETQYF. In nucleotides, the CDR3 is TGTGCCAGTAGTATAGCGGGACTAGCTCAAGAGACCCAGTACTTC.